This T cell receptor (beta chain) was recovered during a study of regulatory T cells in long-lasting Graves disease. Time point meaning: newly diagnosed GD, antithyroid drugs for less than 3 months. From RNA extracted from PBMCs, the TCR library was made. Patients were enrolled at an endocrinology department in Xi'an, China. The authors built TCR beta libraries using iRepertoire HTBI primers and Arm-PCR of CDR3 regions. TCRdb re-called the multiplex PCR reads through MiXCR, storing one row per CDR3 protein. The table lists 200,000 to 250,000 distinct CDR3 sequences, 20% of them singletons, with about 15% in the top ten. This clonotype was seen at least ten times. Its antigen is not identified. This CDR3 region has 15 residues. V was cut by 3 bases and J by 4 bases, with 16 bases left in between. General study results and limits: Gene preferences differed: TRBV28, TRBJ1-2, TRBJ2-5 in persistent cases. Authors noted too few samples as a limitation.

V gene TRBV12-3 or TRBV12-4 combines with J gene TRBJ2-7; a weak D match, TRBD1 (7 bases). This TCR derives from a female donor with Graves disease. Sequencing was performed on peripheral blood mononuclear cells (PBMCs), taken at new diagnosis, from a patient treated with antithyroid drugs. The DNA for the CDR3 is TGTGCCAGCAGTTTCCCGCAGGGGGGAAGGTACGAGCAGTACTTC. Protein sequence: CASSFPQGGRYEQYF.